This T cell receptor (beta chain) was identified during a study of PD-L1 blockade in urothelial cancer. At the level of the study: The study started patients on atezolizumab in about 2014, giving 1,200 mg intravenously every 3 weeks. Patients had received 0 to 3 prior chemotherapy regimens. Study outcomes and limitations: Better progression-free and overall survival followed lower pretreatment blood clonality.

Time point indicated: pretreatment peripheral blood. There were between 1 and 8 samples from each patient, taken pretreatment and on-treatment. This clone appeared a single time. Its target is unknown. TCRdb's table, derived via immunoSEQ multiplex PCR, lists solely in-frame clones and lacks some. The data hold about 72,000 clones, with about 86% observed a single time. The CDR3 totals 14 residues. Trimming stripped 0 bases from V and 5 bases from J, with 10 bases between. Sequencing was performed on PBMCs, taken around atezolizumab (anti-PD-L1) treatment. The clonotype was recovered from a man between 60 and 75 years old with urothelial cancer. This chain links TRBV23-1 with TRBJ2-5; D may be TRBD1 (6 bases). TRBV23-1 is identified as an open reading frame with a role that is uncertain. The CDR3 nucleotides read TGCGCCAGCAGTCAATCCAGGGGAGAGGAGACCCAGTACTTC. Translated, it gives CASSQSRGEETQYF.